The rows below give T cell receptor beta chains drawn from one sample of a study of T cell responses to AZD1222 COVID-19 vaccine. TCRdb's copy holds only in-frame clones and misses some; the assay was immunoSEQ multiplex PCR. This sample yields 150,000 to 200,000 clones, of which roughly 92% are seen a single time; around 1.3% belongs to the top ten. Sequenced material: peripheral blood, taken 28 days after the second AZD1222 dose. The receptors come from an adult who received the AZD1222 COVID-19 vaccine. CDR3s include the opening cysteine and the closing phenylalanine or tryptophan. A D gene is named only where the DNA matches it firmly. Clone sizes are given selectively: once, few, many, or a class where the clone is expanded.

CDR3 protein	CDR3 DNA	J gene	clone size	CDR3 length	V gene	D gene
CASSSKNTGELFF	TGTGCCAGCAGCTCGAAGAACACCGGGGAGCTGTTTTTT	TRBJ2-2	NA	13	TRBV13	NA
CASSLLGNTEAFF	TGTGCCAGTAGTTTGTTGGGGAACACTGAAGCTTTCTTT	TRBJ1-1	NA	13	TRBV19	NA
CASSPGTENNSPLHF	TGTGCCAGCAGCCCCGGGACAGAGAATAATTCACCCCTCCACTTT	TRBJ1-6	few	15	TRBV7-3	TRBD1
CASSEESTQGDYGYTF	TGTGCCAGCAGTGAAGAAAGCACTCAGGGCGACTATGGCTACACCTTC	TRBJ1-2	NA	16	TRBV6-1	NA
CASSEDDQPQHF	TGTGCCAGCAGTGAAGATGATCAGCCCCAGCATTTT	TRBJ1-5	once	12	TRBV2	NA
CASSLRTGVDEQYF	TGTGCCAGCAGCCTCCGGACAGGGGTAGACGAGCAGTACTTC	TRBJ2-7	NA	14	TRBV7-6	TRBD1
CASSFRVGNTEAFF	TGTGCCAGCAGCTTCCGCGTAGGGAACACTGAAGCTTTCTTT	TRBJ1-1	NA	14	TRBV4-2	NA
CASSEYGRSSMVEQFF	TGTGCCAGCAGTGAGTACGGGAGGTCTAGTATGGTCGAGCAGTTCTTC	TRBJ2-1	NA	16	TRBV6-1	TRBD2
CASSGDRHAYEQYF	TGTGCCAGTAGCGGGGACAGGCATGCCTACGAGCAGTACTTC	TRBJ2-7	NA	14	TRBV19	TRBD1
CASSLGSSSYNEQFF	TGTGCCAGCAGCTTAGGATCGAGCTCCTACAATGAGCAGTTCTTC	TRBJ2-1	NA	15	TRBV7-9	NA
CASSQGQGKAGELFF	TGTGCCAGCTCACAGGGACAGGGGAAAGCCGGGGAGCTGTTTTTT	TRBJ2-2	once	15	TRBV18	TRBD1
CASSLGVGGTDNSPLHF	TGCGCCAGCAGCTTGGGGGTAGGGGGAACGGATAATTCACCCCTCCACTTT	TRBJ1-6	NA	17	TRBV5-1	NA
CASSPGNSQGNEQFF	TGTGCCAGCAGCCCTGGGAACAGTCAGGGGAATGAGCAGTTCTTC	TRBJ2-1	NA	15	TRBV3-1/TRBV3-2	NA
CAVRGAGYNEQFF	TGTGCCGTAAGAGGAGCGGGGTACAATGAGCAGTTCTTC	TRBJ2-1	NA	13	TRBV6-5	TRBD2
CASSLRQGVDEQYF	TGTGCCAGCAGCCTACGACAGGGAGTCGACGAGCAGTACTTC	TRBJ2-7	NA	14	TRBV3-1/TRBV3-2	TRBD1
CASSDAGLRWGTQYF	TGTGCCAGTAGTGATGCGGGACTCCGTTGGGGGACCCAGTACTTC	TRBJ2-5	NA	15	TRBV19	NA
CASSGAERPIF	TGTGCCAGCAGTGGGGCGGAGCGACCGATCTTT	TRBJ1-1	NA	11	TRBV6-6	NA
CASSVGDTSYEQYF	TGTGCCAGCAGCGTAGGAGACACCTCCTACGAGCAGTACTTC	TRBJ2-7	once	14	TRBV9	NA
CASSQVGGQETQYF	TGCGCCAGCAGCCAAGTGGGAGGACAAGAGACCCAGTACTTC	TRBJ2-5	NA	14	TRBV4-1	NA
CASSLQGLAELYEQYF	TGTGCCAGCAGCTTACAGGGGCTAGCGGAGCTCTACGAGCAGTACTTC	TRBJ2-7	NA	16	TRBV7-2	NA
CSVDRGPYGYTF	TGCAGCGTCGACAGGGGCCCCTATGGCTACACCTTC	TRBJ1-2	NA	12	TRBV29-1	TRBD1
CASSVGANTEAFF	TGTGCCAGCAGCGTAGGCGCGAACACTGAAGCTTTCTTT	TRBJ1-1	NA	13	TRBV9	NA
CSTGTTETQYF	TGCAGCACCGGGACAACGGAGACCCAGTACTTC	TRBJ2-5	few	11	TRBV29-1	NA
CATSVGITLNTEAFF	TGTGCCACCAGCGTCGGGATAACGTTGAACACTGAAGCTTTCTTT	TRBJ1-1	NA	15	TRBV15	NA
CASSYRVGNSGNTIYF	TGCGCCAGCAGCTACAGGGTGGGCAACTCTGGAAACACCATATATTTT	TRBJ1-3	NA	16	TRBV5-1	NA
CASSQGETGNTIYF	TGTGCCAGCAGCCAAGGGGAAACTGGAAACACCATATATTTT	TRBJ1-3	NA	14	TRBV7-2	NA
CSASRSETYEQYF	TGCAGTGCTAGTAGGTCGGAAACCTACGAGCAGTACTTC	TRBJ2-7	NA	13	TRBV20-1	NA
CASSILSGNTEAFF	TGTGCCAGTAGTATCCTATCCGGGAACACTGAAGCTTTCTTT	TRBJ1-1	NA	14	TRBV19	NA
CASRGGFQETQYF	TGTGCCAGCAGGGGGGGTTTTCAAGAGACCCAGTACTTC	TRBJ2-5	NA	13	TRBV28	NA
CASSSGQVNQPQHF	TGTGCCAGCAGCTCGGGACAGGTGAATCAGCCCCAGCATTTT	TRBJ1-5	NA	14	TRBV5-4	TRBD1